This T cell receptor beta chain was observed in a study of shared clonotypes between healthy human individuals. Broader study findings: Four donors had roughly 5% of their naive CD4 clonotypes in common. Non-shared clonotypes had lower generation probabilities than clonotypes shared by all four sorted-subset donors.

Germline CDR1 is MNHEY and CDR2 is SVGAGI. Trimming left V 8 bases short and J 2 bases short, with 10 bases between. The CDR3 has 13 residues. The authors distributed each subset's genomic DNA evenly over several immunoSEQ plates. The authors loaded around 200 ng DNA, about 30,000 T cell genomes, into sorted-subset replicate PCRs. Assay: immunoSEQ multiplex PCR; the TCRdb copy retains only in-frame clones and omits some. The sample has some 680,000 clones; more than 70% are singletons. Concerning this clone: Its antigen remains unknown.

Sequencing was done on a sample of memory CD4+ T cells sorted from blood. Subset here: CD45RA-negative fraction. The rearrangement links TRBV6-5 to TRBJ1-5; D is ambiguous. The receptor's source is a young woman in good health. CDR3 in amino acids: CASQGQGNQPQHF. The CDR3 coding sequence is TGTGCCAGCCAAGGGCAGGGCAATCAGCCCCAGCATTTT.